The 9 T cell receptor beta chains given below trace back to one sample, sequenced in a study of blood T cell repertoires in COVID-19. Produced via immunoSEQ multiplex PCR; TCRdb's table is partial and in-frame only. Here the sample spans 150,000 to 200,000 clones, 76% being singletons. The material sequenced was PBMCs or T cells enriched from blood (not recorded which). These receptors originate from a woman aged 50 to 65 with acute COVID-19.

The CDR3: CASSFGQGGYGYTF. The DNA for the CDR3 is TGTGCCAGCAGTTTCGGACAGGGTGGCTATGGCTACACCTTC. The chain couples TRBV27 to TRBJ1-2, with TRBD1 matching 8 bases. Trimming took 3 bases from V and 4 from J; bases not matched to a gene: 4. CDR3 length: 14 amino acids. CDR1 and CDR2 from the germline V gene are MNHEY and SMNVEV (reference sequence).

This clone occurred a few times. The V and J genes are TRBV5-4 and TRBJ1-4; D is undetermined. Per the germline V gene, CDR1 is SGHNT and CDR2 is YYREEE (reference sequence). The CDR3 covers 11 residues. V gave up 3 bases and J gave up 10 bases, with 7 bases separating them. CDR3 nucleotides: TGTGCCAGCAGCTCGGAGGGAAAACTGTTTTTT. It yields the protein CASSSEGKLFF.

This clone was seen a few times. CDR3 sequence (DNA): TGTGCCAGCAGCTCACAGGGTTTTCGCAATCAGCCCCAGCATTTT. Translated: CASSSQGFRNQPQHF. The chain links TRBV5-8 to TRBJ1-5; D is possibly TRBD1 (6 bases). V lost 3 bases to trimming and J lost 2 bases, with 12 bases between them. Germline V gives CDR1 SGHTS, CDR2 YDEGEE. This CDR3 comprises 15 residues.

CDR3 coding DNA: TGTGCCAGCAGACCCGGACAGGGGGCCATCCATGGCTACACCTTC. Protein: CASRPGQGAIHGYTF. The gene calls are TRBV21-1 and TRBJ1-2; the table's D call of TRBD1 was not tested on the DNA. TRBV21-1 is tagged as a pseudogene. This CDR3 has 15 residues.

The sample holds one count of this clone. The chain links TRBV21-1 to TRBJ1-4; TRBD1 is the table's D call and was not checked against the DNA. TRBV21-1 is classified as a pseudogene. CDR3 length: 15 residues. The DNA for the CDR3 is TGTGCCAGCAGCGCCAGGGTTCTGTACAATGAAAAACTGTTTTTT. Its protein is CASSARVLYNEKLFF.

This clone occurred once. The rearrangement joins TRBV6-5 to TRBJ1-2; D is undetermined. Trimming removed 4 bases at V and 8 bases at J, with 14 bases between. The CDR3 consists of 13 residues. Germline CDR1 is MNHEY and CDR2 is SVGAGI. In DNA, the CDR3 is TGTGCCAGCAGTTCGGAGAACCAAGTAGGCTACACCTTC. Translating it yields CASSSENQVGYTF.

A few counts support this clone. The chain is built from TRBV10-3 and TRBJ1-5; D is ambiguous. The CDR3 contains 15 residues. Germline CDR1 ENHRY, CDR2 SYGVKD. V was trimmed by 6 bases and J by 0 bases, leaving 12 bases between them. The CDR3 here is CAIRETGSSNQPQHF. CDR3 bases: TGTGCCATCAGGGAGACGGGTAGTAGCAATCAGCCCCAGCATTTT.

This clone appeared a single time. The chain joins TRBV7-9 to TRBJ2-3, with 12 nucleotides matching TRBD2. The CDR3 contains 16 residues. J lost 0 bases, V lost 6 bases, and 4 bases had no gene match. Germline-derived CDR1 and CDR2 are SEHNR and FQNEAQ (reference sequence). In nucleotides, the CDR3 is TGTGCCAGCAGTTTTACTAGCGGGGGGAGCACAGATACGCAGTATTTT. Encoded protein: CASSFTSGGSTDTQYF.

J is TRBJ2-1 and V is TRBV25-1; 9 bases match TRBD1. V lost 2 bases and J lost 9; bases outside the gene matches: 8. CDR3 length: 15 residues. Germline V gene lookup returns CDR1 MGHDK and CDR2 SYGVNS. CDR3 sequence (DNA): TGTGCCAGCAGTGAACCGGGACAGGGAGGAACTGAGCAGTTCTTC. It translates to CASSEPGQGGTEQFF.